This record looks at one T cell receptor (beta chain) sequence and its context. Its antigen specificity is not known. Base qualities are not at hand, and no much larger clone is one base apart. The sample belongs to a study of T cell repertoires in cytomegalovirus infection (dated by TCRdb to between 2017 and 2020). Background for the entire study: Donor HLA type was relevant to the analysis, as public TCR beta signatures indicated carriage of CMV infection together with the matching HLA type.

The reads were generated on an Illumina HiSeq 1500. Clones were called with MiXCR by TCRdb after fastp trimmed the public reads at Q25, and only in-frame beta chains were retained. Under each unique CDR3 protein, matching rows form one entry showing the most common genes and DNA. This sample holds more than 150,000 distinct CDR3 sequences; 15% to 20% were observed only once. Approximately 19% of the sample is held by the ten biggest clonotypes. CDR1 and CDR2 are read off the germline V gene as SGDLS and YYNGEE. After removal of 4 bases from V and 6 bases from J, the junction retains 6 bases not matched to a gene. From its cysteine to its phenylalanine, the CDR3 spans 13 amino acids. The kept DNA is CDR3 alone, 39 bases in frame from the first base. What the research found in general, with its limitations: Cumulative frequency of public TCR beta family members discriminated carriers of CMV infection plus the relevant HLA type in this cohort and an independent 352-donor cohort. The ex vivo response was dominated by HLA-C-restricted CMV-specific TCR beta clonotypes, and the single most frequent clonotype in two of eight donors was supplied by these HLA-C-restricted clonotypes.

This sequence was found in a human donor in good health (CMV status not recorded). Some clones in this sample may be carry-over from other donors' samples. The chain joins TRBV9 to TRBJ2-7; 8 of the junction bases match TRBD1. The source material was CD8+ T cells from PBMCs. The CDR3 corresponds to CASSPPTGVEQYF. The sequenced DNA: TGTGCCAGCAGCCCACCGACAGGGGTCGAGCAGTACTTC.